This T cell receptor (beta chain) was identified during a study of shared clonotypes between healthy human individuals. Each of the donors was a healthy adult who was HIV-negative and had not had a recent acute infection or vaccination. All donors were Caucasian adults living in Nashville, Tennessee. Concerning this clone itself: What it binds is unknown.

The study's findings and limits: Roughly 4.6% of naive CD4 clonotypes were common to a handful of donors.

Clones were sequenced by immunoSEQ multiplex PCR, and TCRdb holds only the in-frame ones, with some missing. This sample yields roughly 1,100,000 clones, of which around 74% are seen a single time; about 1.5% belongs to the top ten. The sequencing sample was made of memory CD4+ T cells sorted from blood. The subset here: CD45RA-negative fraction. The source of this sequence is a man between 18 and 35 years old in good health.

CDR3 loop: CASSPPWGPTEAFF. For the CDR3, the DNA is TGTGCCAGCAGTCCCCCATGGGGGCCCACTGAAGCTTTCTTT. The rearrangement joins TRBV27 to TRBJ1-1; D may be TRBD1 (6 bases). Deletions cut 5 bases from V and 4 bases from J, with 14 bases between. Germline-derived CDR1 and CDR2 are MNHEY and SMNVEV (reference sequence). The CDR3 loop spans 14 amino acids.